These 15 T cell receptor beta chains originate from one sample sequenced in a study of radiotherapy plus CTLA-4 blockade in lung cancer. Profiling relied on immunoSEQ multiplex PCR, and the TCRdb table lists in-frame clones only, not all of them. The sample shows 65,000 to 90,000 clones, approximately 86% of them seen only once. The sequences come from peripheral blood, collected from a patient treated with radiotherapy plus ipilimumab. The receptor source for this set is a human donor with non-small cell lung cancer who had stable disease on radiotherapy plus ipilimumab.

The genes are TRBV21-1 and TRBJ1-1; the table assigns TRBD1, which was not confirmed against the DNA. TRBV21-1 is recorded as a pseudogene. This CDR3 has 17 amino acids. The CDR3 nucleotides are TGTGCCAGCAGCCGACCCCCCACACTACAGGCGAACACTGAAGCTTTCTTT. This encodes CASSRPPTLQANTEAFF.

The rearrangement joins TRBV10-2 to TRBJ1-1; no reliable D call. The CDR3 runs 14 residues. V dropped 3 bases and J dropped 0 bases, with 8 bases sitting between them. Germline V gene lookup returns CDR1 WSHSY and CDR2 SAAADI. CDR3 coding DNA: TGCGCCAGCAGTGAAGGCTTGATGAACACTGAAGCTTTCTTT. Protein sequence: CASSEGLMNTEAFF.

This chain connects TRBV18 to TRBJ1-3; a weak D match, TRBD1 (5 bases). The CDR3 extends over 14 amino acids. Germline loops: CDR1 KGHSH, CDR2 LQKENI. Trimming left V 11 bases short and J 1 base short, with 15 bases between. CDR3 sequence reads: CAGGDSLSGNTIYF. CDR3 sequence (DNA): TGTGCCGGGGGAGACAGTTTGTCTGGAAACACCATATATTTT.

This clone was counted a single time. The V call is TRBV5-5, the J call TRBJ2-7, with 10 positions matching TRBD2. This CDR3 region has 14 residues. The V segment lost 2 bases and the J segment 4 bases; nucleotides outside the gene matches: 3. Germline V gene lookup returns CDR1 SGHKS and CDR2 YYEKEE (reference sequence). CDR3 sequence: CASSLAGGSYEQYF. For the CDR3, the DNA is TGTGCCAGCAGCTTAGCGGGAGGGTCTTACGAGCAGTACTTC.

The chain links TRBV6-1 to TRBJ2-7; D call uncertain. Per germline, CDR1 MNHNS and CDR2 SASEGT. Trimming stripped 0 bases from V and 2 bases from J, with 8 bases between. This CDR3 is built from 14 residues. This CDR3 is CASSEATAPYEQYF. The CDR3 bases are TGTGCCAGCAGTGAAGCGACGGCTCCCTACGAGCAGTACTTC.

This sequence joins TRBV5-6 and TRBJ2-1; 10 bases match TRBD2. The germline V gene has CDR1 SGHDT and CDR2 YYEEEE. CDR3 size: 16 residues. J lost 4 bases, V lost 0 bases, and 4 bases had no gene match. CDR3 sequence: CASSLDSGRIYNEQFF. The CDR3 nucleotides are TGTGCCAGCAGCTTGGATAGCGGGAGGATATACAATGAGCAGTTCTTC.

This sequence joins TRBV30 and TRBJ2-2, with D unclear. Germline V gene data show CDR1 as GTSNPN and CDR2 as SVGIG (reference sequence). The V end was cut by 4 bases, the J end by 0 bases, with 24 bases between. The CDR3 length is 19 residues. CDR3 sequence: CAWNTLPQRAVTNTGELFF. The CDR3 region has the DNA TGTGCCTGGAACACTCTGCCCCAACGGGCAGTCACGAACACCGGGGAGCTGTTTTTT.

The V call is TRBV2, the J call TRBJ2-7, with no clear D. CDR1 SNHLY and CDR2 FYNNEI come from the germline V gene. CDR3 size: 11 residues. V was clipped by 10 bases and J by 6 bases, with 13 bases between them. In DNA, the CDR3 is TGTGCCACCACGACTCAACGCGAGCAGTACTTC. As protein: CATTTQREQYF.

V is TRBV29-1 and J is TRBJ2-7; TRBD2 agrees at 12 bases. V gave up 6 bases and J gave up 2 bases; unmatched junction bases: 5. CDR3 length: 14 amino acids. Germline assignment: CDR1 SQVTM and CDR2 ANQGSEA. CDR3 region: CSVQLAGGPYEQYF. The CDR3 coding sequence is TGCAGCGTCCAACTAGCGGGAGGTCCCTACGAGCAGTACTTC.

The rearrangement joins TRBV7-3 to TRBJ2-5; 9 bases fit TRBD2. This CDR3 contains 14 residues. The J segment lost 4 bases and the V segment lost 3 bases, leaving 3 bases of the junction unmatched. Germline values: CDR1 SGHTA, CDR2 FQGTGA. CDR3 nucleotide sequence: TGTGCCAGCAGCTTTCAAGCGGGGGGAGAGACCCAGTACTTC. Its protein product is CASSFQAGGETQYF.

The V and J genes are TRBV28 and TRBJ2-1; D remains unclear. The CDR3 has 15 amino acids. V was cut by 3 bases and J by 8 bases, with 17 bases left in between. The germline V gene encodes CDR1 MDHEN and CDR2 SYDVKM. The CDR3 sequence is CASSLPGPRRDEQFF. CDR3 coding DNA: TGTGCCAGCAGTTTGCCCGGGCCCCGGAGAGATGAGCAGTTCTTC.

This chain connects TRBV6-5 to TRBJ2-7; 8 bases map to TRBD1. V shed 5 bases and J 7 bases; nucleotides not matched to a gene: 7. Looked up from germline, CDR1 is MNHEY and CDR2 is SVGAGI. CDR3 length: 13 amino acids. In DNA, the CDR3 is TGTGCCAGCAGTCAGGGACAGGCCCTTGAGCAGTACTTC. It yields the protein CASSQGQALEQYF.

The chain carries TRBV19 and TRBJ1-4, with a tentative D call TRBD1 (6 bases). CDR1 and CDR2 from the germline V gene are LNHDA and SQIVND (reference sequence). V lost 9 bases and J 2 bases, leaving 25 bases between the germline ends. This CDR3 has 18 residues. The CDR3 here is CASTDGDTQFMTNEKLFF. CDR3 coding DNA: TGTGCCAGCACGGATGGGGACACACAGTTCATGACTAATGAAAAACTGTTTTTT.

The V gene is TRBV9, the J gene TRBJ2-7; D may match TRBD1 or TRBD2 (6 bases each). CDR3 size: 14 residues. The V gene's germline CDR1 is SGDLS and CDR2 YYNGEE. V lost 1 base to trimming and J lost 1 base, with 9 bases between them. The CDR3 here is CASSVRGESYEQYF. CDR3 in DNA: TGTGCCAGCAGCGTAAGGGGGGAATCCTACGAGCAGTACTTC.

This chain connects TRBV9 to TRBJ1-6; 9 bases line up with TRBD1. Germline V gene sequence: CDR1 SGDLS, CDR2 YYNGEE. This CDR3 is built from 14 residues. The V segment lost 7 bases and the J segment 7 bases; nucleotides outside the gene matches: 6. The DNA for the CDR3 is TGTGCCAGCTCACAGGGGGCCCAAAATTCACCCCTCCACTTT. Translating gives CASSQGAQNSPLHF.